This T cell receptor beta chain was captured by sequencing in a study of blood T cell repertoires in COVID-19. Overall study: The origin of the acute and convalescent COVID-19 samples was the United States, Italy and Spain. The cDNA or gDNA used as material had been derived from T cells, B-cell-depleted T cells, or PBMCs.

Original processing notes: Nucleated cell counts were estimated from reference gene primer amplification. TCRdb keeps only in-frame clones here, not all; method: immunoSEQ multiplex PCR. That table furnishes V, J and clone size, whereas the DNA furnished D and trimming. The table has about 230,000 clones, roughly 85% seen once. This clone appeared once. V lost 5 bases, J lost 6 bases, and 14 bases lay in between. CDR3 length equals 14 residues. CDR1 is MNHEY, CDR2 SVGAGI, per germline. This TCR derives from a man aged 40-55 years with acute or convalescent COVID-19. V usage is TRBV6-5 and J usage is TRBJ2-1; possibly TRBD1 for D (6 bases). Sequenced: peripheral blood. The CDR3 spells CASSTPDRGNEQFF. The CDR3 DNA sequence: TGTGCCAGCAGTACCCCGGACAGAGGCAATGAGCAGTTCTTC.